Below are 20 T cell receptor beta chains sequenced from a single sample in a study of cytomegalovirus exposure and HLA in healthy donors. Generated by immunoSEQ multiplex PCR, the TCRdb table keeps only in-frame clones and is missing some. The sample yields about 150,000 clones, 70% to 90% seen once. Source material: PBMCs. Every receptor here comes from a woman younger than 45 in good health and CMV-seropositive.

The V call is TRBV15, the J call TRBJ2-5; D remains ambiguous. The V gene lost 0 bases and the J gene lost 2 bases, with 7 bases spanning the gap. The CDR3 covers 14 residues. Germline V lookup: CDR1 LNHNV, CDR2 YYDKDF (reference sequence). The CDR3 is CATSRDQAQETQYF. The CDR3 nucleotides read TGTGCCACCAGCAGAGATCAGGCACAAGAGACCCAGTACTTC.

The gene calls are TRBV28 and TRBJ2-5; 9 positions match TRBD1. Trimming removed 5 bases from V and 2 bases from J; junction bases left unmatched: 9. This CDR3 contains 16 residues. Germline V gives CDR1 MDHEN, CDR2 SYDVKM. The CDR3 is CASSDRQGDSQETQYF. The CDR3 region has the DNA TGTGCCAGCAGTGATAGACAGGGGGATAGTCAAGAGACCCAGTACTTC.

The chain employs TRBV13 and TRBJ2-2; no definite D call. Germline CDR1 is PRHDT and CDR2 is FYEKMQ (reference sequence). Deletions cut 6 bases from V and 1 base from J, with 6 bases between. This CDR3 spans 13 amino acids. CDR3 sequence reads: CASRAENTGELFF. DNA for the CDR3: TGTGCCAGCAGGGCCGAGAACACCGGGGAGCTGTTTTTT.

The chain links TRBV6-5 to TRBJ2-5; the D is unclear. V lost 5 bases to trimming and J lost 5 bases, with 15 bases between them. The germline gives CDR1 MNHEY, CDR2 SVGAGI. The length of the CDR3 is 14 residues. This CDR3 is CASSRESHGETQYF. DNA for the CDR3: TGTGCCAGCAGTAGAGAGAGCCACGGGGAGACCCAGTACTTC.

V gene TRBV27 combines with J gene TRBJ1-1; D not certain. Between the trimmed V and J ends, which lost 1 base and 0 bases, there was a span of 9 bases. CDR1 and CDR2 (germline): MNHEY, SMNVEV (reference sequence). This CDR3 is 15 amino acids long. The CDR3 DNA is TGTGCCAGCAGTTTATTTGGGCAGGTGAACACTGAAGCTTTCTTT. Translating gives CASSLFGQVNTEAFF.

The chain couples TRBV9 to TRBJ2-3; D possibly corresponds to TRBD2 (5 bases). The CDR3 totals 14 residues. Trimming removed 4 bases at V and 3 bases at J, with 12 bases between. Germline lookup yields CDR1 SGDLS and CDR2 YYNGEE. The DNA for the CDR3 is TGTGCCAGCAGCTTACGGACTGGAACAGATACGCAGTATTTT. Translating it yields CASSLRTGTDTQYF.

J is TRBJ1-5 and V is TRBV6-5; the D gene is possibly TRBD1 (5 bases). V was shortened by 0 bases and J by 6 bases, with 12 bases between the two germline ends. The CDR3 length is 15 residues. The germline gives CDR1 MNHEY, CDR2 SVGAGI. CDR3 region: CASSYSWGKGQPQHF. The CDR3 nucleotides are TGTGCCAGCAGTTACTCTTGGGGCAAGGGTCAGCCCCAGCATTTT.

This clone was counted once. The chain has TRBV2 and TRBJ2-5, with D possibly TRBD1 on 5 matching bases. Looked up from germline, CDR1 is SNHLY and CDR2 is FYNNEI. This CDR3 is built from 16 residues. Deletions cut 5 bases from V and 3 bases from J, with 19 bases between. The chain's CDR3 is CASSYQGLFPKETQYF. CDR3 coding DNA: TGTGCCAGCAGTTATCAGGGCCTTTTTCCTAAAGAGACCCAGTACTTC.

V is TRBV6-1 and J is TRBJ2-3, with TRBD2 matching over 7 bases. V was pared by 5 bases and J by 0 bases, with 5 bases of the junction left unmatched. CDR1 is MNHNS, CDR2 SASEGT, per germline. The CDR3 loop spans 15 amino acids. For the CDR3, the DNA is TGTGCCAGCAGTCGCAGCGGGACTAGCACAGATACGCAGTATTTT. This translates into CASSRSGTSTDTQYF.

In nucleotides, the CDR3 is TGTGCCAGCAGTTACTCGATCACGGGGAAGCACACTGAAGCTTTCTTT. Translated, it gives CASSYSITGKHTEAFF. The J gene is TRBJ1-1, the V gene TRBV6-5; no definite D call. This CDR3 is 16 amino acids long. Trimming pared 0 bases from V and 3 bases from J, leaving 14 bases between. The germline V gene has CDR1 MNHEY and CDR2 SVGAGI.

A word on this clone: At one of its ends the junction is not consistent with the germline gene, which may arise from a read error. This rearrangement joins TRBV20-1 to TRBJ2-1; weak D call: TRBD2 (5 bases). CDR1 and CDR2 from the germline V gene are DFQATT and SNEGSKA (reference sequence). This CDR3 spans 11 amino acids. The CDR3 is CSASEGLGLIF. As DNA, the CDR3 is TGCAGTGCTAGTGAGGGTCTAGGATTAATCTTC.

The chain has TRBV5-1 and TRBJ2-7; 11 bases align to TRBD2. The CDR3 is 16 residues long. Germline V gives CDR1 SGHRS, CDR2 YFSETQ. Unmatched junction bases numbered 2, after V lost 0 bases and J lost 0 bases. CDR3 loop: CASSLALAGVSYEQYF. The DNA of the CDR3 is TGCGCCAGCAGCTTGGCACTAGCGGGAGTCTCCTACGAGCAGTACTTC.

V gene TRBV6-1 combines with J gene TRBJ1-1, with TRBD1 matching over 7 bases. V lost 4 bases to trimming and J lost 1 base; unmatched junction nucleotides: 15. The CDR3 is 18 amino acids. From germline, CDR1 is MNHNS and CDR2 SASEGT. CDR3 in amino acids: CASSVAVALQGTNTEAFF. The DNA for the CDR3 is TGTGCCAGCAGTGTCGCAGTGGCGCTACAGGGGACGAACACTGAAGCTTTCTTT.

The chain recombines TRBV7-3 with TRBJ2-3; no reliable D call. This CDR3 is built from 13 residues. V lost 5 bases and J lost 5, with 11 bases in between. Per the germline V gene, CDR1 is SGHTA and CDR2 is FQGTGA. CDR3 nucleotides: TGTGCCAGCAGCCCTACTCGGTTAGATACGCAGTATTTT. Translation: CASSPTRLDTQYF.

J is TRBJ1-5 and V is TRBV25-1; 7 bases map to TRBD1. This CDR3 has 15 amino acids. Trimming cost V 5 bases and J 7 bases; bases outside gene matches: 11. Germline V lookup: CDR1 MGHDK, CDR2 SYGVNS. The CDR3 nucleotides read TGTGCCAGCAGTTCCTCTACAGGGGCGGGGCAGCCCCAGCATTTT. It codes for CASSSSTGAGQPQHF.

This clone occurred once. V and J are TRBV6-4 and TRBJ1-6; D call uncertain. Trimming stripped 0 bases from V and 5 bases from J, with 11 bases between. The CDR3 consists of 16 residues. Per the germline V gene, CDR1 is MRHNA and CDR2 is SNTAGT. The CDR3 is CASSDSHRRDNSPLHF. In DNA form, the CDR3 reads TGTGCCAGCAGTGACTCTCACCGAAGAGATAATTCACCCCTCCACTTT.

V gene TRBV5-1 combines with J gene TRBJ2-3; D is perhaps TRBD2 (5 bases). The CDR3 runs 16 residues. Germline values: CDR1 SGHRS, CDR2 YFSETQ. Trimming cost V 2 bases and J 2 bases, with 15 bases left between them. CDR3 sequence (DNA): TGCGCCAGCAGCTTCGTTTCGCGGGCGGACACAGATACGCAGTATTTT. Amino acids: CASSFVSRADTDTQYF.

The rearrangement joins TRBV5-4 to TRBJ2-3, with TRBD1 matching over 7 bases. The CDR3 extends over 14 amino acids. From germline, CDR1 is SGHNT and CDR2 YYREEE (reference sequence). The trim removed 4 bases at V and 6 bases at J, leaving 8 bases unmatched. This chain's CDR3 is CASSPQGVLDTQYF. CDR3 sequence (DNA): TGTGCCAGCAGCCCCCAGGGGGTCTTGGATACGCAGTATTTT. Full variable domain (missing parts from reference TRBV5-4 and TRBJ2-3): ETGVTQSPTHLIKTRGQQVTLRCSSQSGHNTVSWYQQALGQGPQFIFQYYREEENGRGNFPPRFSGLQFPNYSSELNVNALELDDSALYLCASSPQGVLDTQYFGPGTRLTVL.

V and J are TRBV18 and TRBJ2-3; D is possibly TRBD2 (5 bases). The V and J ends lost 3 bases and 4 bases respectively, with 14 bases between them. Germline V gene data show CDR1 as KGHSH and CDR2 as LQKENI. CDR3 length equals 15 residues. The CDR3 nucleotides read TGTGCCAGCTCACCGTCCGAGGGCCTGGCAGATACGCAGTATTTT. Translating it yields CASSPSEGLADTQYF.

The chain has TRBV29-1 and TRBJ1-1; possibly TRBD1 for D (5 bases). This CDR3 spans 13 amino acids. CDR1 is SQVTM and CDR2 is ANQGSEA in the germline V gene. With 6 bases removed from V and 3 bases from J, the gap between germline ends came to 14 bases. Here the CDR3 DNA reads TGCAGCGTCCGGACACCGGTGGACACTGAAGCTTTCTTT. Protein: CSVRTPVDTEAFF.